One sample yielded the 26 T cell receptor beta chains listed below, sequenced in a study of control samples from healthy donors and cancer patients. The repertoire was sequenced with immunoSEQ multiplex PCR; TCRdb's copy has only in-frame clones and lacks some. Among fewer than 200,000 clones listed, 88% were seen once. Sequenced material: blood. All receptors derive from a woman in her twenties or thirties in good health.

The chain joins TRBV7-2 to TRBJ1-1; D gene uncertain. The ends were cut back, 0 bases at V and 5 bases at J, with 13 bases in the middle. The germline gives CDR1 SGHTA, CDR2 FQGNSA. The CDR3 runs 15 residues. CDR3: CASSLAPIGETEAFF. The CDR3 DNA sequence: TGTGCCAGCAGCTTAGCGCCAATTGGGGAGACTGAAGCTTTCTTT.

The rearrangement uses TRBV7-2 and TRBJ2-7; D might be TRBD1 (8 bases). CDR1 and CDR2 (germline): SGHTA, FQGNSA. V gave up 5 bases and J gave up 3 bases, with 17 bases separating them. CDR3 length: 15 residues. CDR3 DNA sequence: TGTGCCAGCAGCCCTGGGGGGGACAGGAACTACGAGCAGTACTTC. Its protein is CASSPGGDRNYEQYF.

The rearrangement links TRBV6-4 to TRBJ2-7, with D possibly called TRBD1 or TRBD2 (6 bases each). V gave up 2 bases and J gave up 0 bases, with 20 bases separating them. Germline V lookup: CDR1 MRHNA, CDR2 SNTAGT. The CDR3 is made up of 18 amino acids. The CDR3 protein is CASSDPPRGARSSYEQYV. The CDR3 DNA reads as TGTGCCAGCAGTGACCCCCCGAGGGGGGCCCGGAGCTCCTACGAGCAGTACGTC.

The chain uses TRBV10-2 and TRBJ2-1; a weak D match, TRBD2 (7 bases). This CDR3 contains 15 residues. V was pared by 4 bases and J by 4 bases, with 14 bases between. Looked up from germline, CDR1 is WSHSY and CDR2 is SAAADI. In nucleotides, the CDR3 is TGCGCCAGCAGTGTTGAGGGGGGGAGGTACAATGAGCAGTTCTTC. Amino acid sequence: CASSVEGGRYNEQFF.

The chain employs TRBV29-1 and TRBJ2-1; D possibly corresponds to TRBD1 (6 bases). This CDR3 is 16 amino acids long. Deletions cut 5 bases from V and 0 bases from J, with 17 bases between. Germline CDR1 is SQVTM and CDR2 is ANQGSEA. The CDR3 is CSVLSLDRSSYNEQFF. Here the CDR3 DNA reads TGCAGCGTTTTAAGCCTAGACAGGAGCTCCTACAATGAGCAGTTCTTC.

This clone is a singleton in its sample. The chain uses TRBV7-2 and TRBJ2-4; maybe TRBD2 (6 bases). This CDR3 region has 14 residues. The V and J ends lost 5 bases and 8 bases respectively, with 16 bases between them. Germline CDR1 reads SGHTA; CDR2 reads FQGNSA. The CDR3 loop reads CASSLGGLFDIQYF. The CDR3 DNA is TGTGCCAGCAGCCTGGGGGGTCTTTTTGACATTCAGTACTTC.

CDR3: CASSRDRGLGDTQYF. Here the CDR3 DNA reads TGCGCCAGCAGCAGAGACAGGGGGCTTGGAGATACGCAGTATTTT. This rearrangement joins TRBV5-1 to TRBJ2-3; 10 bases align to TRBD1. Per germline, CDR1 SGHRS and CDR2 YFSETQ. J was trimmed by 5 bases and V by 4 bases; bases with no gene match: 7. CDR3 length equals 15 residues.

The rearrangement links TRBV5-1 to TRBJ2-7, with TRBD2 as a possible D gene (6 bases). Germline assignment: CDR1 SGHRS and CDR2 YFSETQ. The CDR3 has 13 amino acids. Trimming left V 5 bases short and J 7 bases short, with 16 bases between. The CDR3 is CASSNAGSGEQYV. The CDR3 DNA follows: TGCGCCAGCAGTAACGCGGGGTCGGGAGAGCAGTACGTC.

The V and J genes are TRBV6-5 and TRBJ1-6, with D hard to call. Trimming took off 8 bases at V and 6 bases at J, with 14 bases between the two ends. CDR1 and CDR2 (germline): MNHEY, SVGAGI. The CDR3 contains 14 residues. CDR3 protein: CASEGGASNSPLHF. The CDR3 region has the DNA TGTGCCAGCGAGGGAGGAGCCAGTAATTCACCCCTCCACTTT.

The CDR3 bases are TGTGCCAGCAGCCGACCGGACAGGGCCACTGAAGCTTTCTTT. Protein sequence: CASSRPDRATEAFF. V gene TRBV6-5 combines with J gene TRBJ1-1, with 8 bases that match TRBD1. V was pared by 6 bases and J by 4 bases, with 7 bases of the junction left unmatched. This CDR3 region has 14 residues. Per germline, CDR1 MNHEY and CDR2 SVGAGI.

The genes are TRBV29-1 and TRBJ2-5; 10 bases map to TRBD1. The CDR3 spans 15 residues. In germline, CDR1 is SQVTM, CDR2 ANQGSEA. Trimming cost V 2 bases and J 4 bases; bases outside gene matches: 7. The CDR3 loop reads CSVETGQGLLETQYF. CDR3 nucleotide sequence: TGCAGCGTTGAAACGGGACAGGGGCTATTAGAGACCCAGTACTTC.

J is TRBJ2-3 and V is TRBV19; the D gene is possibly TRBD2 (6 bases). This CDR3 region has 15 residues. V dropped 6 bases and J dropped 0 bases, with 13 bases sitting between them. Per the germline V gene, CDR1 is LNHDA and CDR2 is SQIVND (reference sequence). The CDR3, as DNA: TGTGCCAGTAGGATTAGCGGATCTAGCACAGATACGCAGTATTTT. The encoded protein is CASRISGSSTDTQYF.

V is TRBV11-2 and J is TRBJ2-7, with TRBD1 identical over 7 bases. Per the germline V gene, CDR1 is SGHAT and CDR2 is FQNNGV. This CDR3 region has 14 residues. The J segment lost 8 bases and the V segment lost 5 bases, leaving 12 bases of the junction unmatched. The CDR3 protein is CASSLTRDRPQQYV. The CDR3 DNA reads TGTGCCAGCAGCCTTACCCGGGACAGACCCCAGCAGTACGTC.

V gene TRBV13 combines with J gene TRBJ2-3, with 10 bases lining up with TRBD2. The CDR3 runs 15 residues. V was clipped by 5 bases and J by 10 bases; unmatched bases: 12. CDR1 is PRHDT, CDR2 FYEKMQ, per germline (reference sequence). The CDR3 region has the DNA TGTGCCAGCAGCACCCTAGCGGGGGACCAGGGGCCGCAGTATTTT. It encodes CASSTLAGDQGPQYF.

The V gene is TRBV3-1 (or the pseudogene TRBV3-2), the J gene TRBJ2-5; perhaps TRBD2 as D (6 bases). Germline loops: CDR1 LGHDT, CDR2 YNNKEL (reference sequence). Trimming took 1 base from V and 5 from J, leaving 8 bases between them. CDR3 length: 13 residues. The CDR3: CASSQGGVETQYF. The CDR3 coding sequence is TGTGCCAGCAGCCAAGGCGGGGTGGAGACCCAGTACTTC.

V gene TRBV15 combines with J gene TRBJ2-2, with 10 bases matching TRBD2. Germline V gene sequence: CDR1 LNHNV, CDR2 YYDKDF (reference sequence). The CDR3 has 17 residues. With V trimmed by 0 bases and J by 7 bases, 8 bases remained unmatched. In nucleotides, the CDR3 is TGTGCCACCAGCAGAGAGGGAGCGGGAGGGCTTGGCGGGGAGCTGTTTTTT. Residues: CATSREGAGGLGGELFF. Filled out from reference TRBV15 and TRBJ2-2, the complete variable domain reads DAMVIQNPRYQVTQFGKPVTLSCSQTLNHNVMYWYQQKSSQAPKLLFHYYDKDFNNEADTPDNFQSRRPNTSFCFLDIRSPGLGDTAMYLCATSREGAGGLGGELFFGEGSRLTVL.

The chain carries TRBV5-1 and TRBJ1-1, with a possible D match to TRBD1 (6 bases). The V end lost 0 bases, the J end lost 8 bases, and 14 bases lay between the germline ends. CDR1 is SGHRS and CDR2 is YFSETQ in the germline V gene. The CDR3 is made up of 14 amino acids. The CDR3 sequence: CASSLGGGGQEAFF. In DNA, the CDR3 is TGCGCCAGCAGCTTGGGCGGCGGGGGGCAGGAAGCTTTCTTT.

CDR3 sequence reads: CAISGGQQTNYGYTF. The CDR3, as DNA: TGTGCCATCAGTGGGGGACAGCAGACTAACTATGGCTACACCTTC. The chain carries TRBV10-3 and TRBJ1-2; 7 nucleotides align to TRBD1. CDR3 length: 15 residues. Germline V gene data show CDR1 as ENHRY and CDR2 as SYGVKD. The V segment lost 4 bases and the J segment 0 bases; nucleotides outside the gene matches: 5.

In DNA, the CDR3 is TGTGCCAGCAGCTCGGACAGGGCGTACGAGCAGTACTTC. Protein: CASSSDRAYEQYF. The V call is TRBV11-2, the J call TRBJ2-7, with 8 bases identical to TRBD1. The V gene end was trimmed by 4 bases and the J gene end by 4 bases; junction bases not matched to a gene: 3. Germline CDR1 reads SGHAT; CDR2 reads FQNNGV. The CDR3 extends over 13 amino acids. Drawing the rest from reference TRBV11-2 and TRBJ2-7, the complete variable domain is EAGVAQSPRYKIIEKRQSVAFWCNPISGHATLYWYQQILGQGPKLLIQFQNNGVVDDSQLPKDRFSAERLKGVDSTLKIQPAKLEDSAVYLCASSSDRAYEQYFGPGTRLTVT.

The chain employs TRBV7-9 and TRBJ2-2; 8 nucleotides line up with TRBD2. V lost 6 bases, J lost 4 bases, and 10 bases stayed unmatched. CDR1 is SEHNR, CDR2 FQNEAQ, per germline (reference sequence). The CDR3 sequence is 16 residues long. CDR3 bases: TGTGCCAGCAGACCTACGAGCGGGGGTTTCACCGGGGAGCTGTTTTTT. Translated, it gives CASRPTSGGFTGELFF.

The genes are TRBV29-1 and TRBJ2-4, with D possibly called TRBD1 or TRBD2 (5 bases each). The CDR3 has 13 amino acids. Germline V gives CDR1 SQVTM, CDR2 ANQGSEA. Trimming stripped 6 bases from V and 3 bases from J, with 12 bases between. CDR3 nucleotides: TGCAGCGTCGTCGGGGCGAGCAAAAACATTCAGTACTTC. It specifies CSVVGASKNIQYF.

This sequence joins TRBV7-2 and TRBJ2-7, with D tentatively TRBD1 (5 bases). Per germline, CDR1 SGHTA and CDR2 FQGNSA. This CDR3 has 13 amino acids. Trimming removed 2 bases from V and 2 bases from J, with 7 bases in between. CDR3 loop: CASSLQGTYEQYV. The DNA for the CDR3 is TGTGCCAGCAGCTTACAGGGTACCTACGAGCAGTACGTC.

The rearrangement joins TRBV6-6 to TRBJ1-1; no definite D call. V lost 5 bases, J lost 6 bases, and 16 bases lay in between. Germline V gene lookup returns CDR1 MNHNY and CDR2 SVGAGI (reference sequence). The CDR3 sequence is 14 residues long. CDR3 sequence (DNA): TGTGCCAGCAGTCCCCTGGGAAGGAGCGCTGAAGCTTTCTTT. It specifies CASSPLGRSAEAFF.

The rearrangement joins TRBV19 to TRBJ1-5; 9 bases align to TRBD1. The trim removed 5 bases at V and 6 bases at J, leaving 14 bases unmatched. Per the germline V gene, CDR1 is LNHDA and CDR2 is SQIVND (reference sequence). The CDR3 covers 17 residues. This chain's CDR3 is CASSSGQGPLVFQPQHF. Written as DNA, the CDR3 is TGTGCCAGTAGTTCAGGACAGGGGCCCCTGGTTTTTCAGCCCCAGCATTTT.

The chain recombines TRBV19 with TRBJ2-7, with 8 bases matching TRBD1. This CDR3 contains 16 residues. The germline V gene encodes CDR1 LNHDA and CDR2 SQIVND (reference sequence). The V and J ends lost 5 bases and 0 bases, in that order; junction bases with no gene match: 9. The CDR3 DNA is TGTGCCAGTAGTCAAGCACTCGGACAGGGCTCCTACGAGCAGTACGTC. It yields the protein CASSQALGQGSYEQYV.

The V call is TRBV15, the J call TRBJ2-7; D possibly corresponds to TRBD2 (6 bases). The germline V gene has CDR1 LNHNV and CDR2 YYDKDF (reference sequence). Trimming took 1 base from V and 3 from J, leaving 7 bases between them. The CDR3 is made up of 13 amino acids. This chain's CDR3 is CATSRVRGYEQYF. CDR3 nucleotides: TGTGCCACCAGCAGAGTGCGGGGCTACGAGCAGTACTTC.